The 30 T cell receptor beta chains given below trace back to one sample, sequenced in a study of a mutant IDH1 vaccine in newly diagnosed glioma. These TCRs are of unknown antigen specificity. The time point is: week 11, during vaccination. Each dose delivered 300 ug of mutant IDH1 20-mer peptide subcutaneously with imiquimod. Sequencing used immunoSEQ multiplex PCR; TCRdb keeps in-frame clones, though not all of them. This table has fewer than 75,000 clones, 70% to 85% appearing once. The sequenced sample was PBMCs, obtained from a glioma patient whose treatment included an IDH1 peptide vaccine. These receptor sequences come from a woman in her 50s with glioma.

The rearrangement joins TRBV6-1 to TRBJ2-5; D call uncertain. Trimming stripped 6 bases from V and 6 bases from J, with 14 bases between. The germline CDR1 and CDR2 sequences are MNHNS and SASEGT. The CDR3 sequence is 13 residues long. The CDR3 sequence is CASRVGRLQTQYF. The DNA of the CDR3 is TGTGCCAGCAGAGTAGGACGGTTGCAGACCCAGTACTTC.

The chain is built from TRBV30 and TRBJ1-1; D is undetermined. Germline V gives CDR1 GTSNPN, CDR2 SVGIG (reference sequence). CDR3 length: 14 residues. Trimming took off 3 bases at V and 1 base at J, with 12 bases between the two ends. The CDR3 nucleotides read TGTGCCTGGAGGAGGGAGGTGGCGAACACTGAAGCTTTCTTT. It is translated as CAWRREVANTEAFF.

V and J are TRBV5-1 and TRBJ2-1; D is unresolved. Deletions cut 0 bases from V and 7 bases from J, with 11 bases between. Per germline, CDR1 SGHRS and CDR2 YFSETQ. The CDR3 loop spans 14 amino acids. The CDR3 region is CASSLALDVNEQFF. DNA for the CDR3: TGCGCCAGCAGCTTGGCCCTTGACGTGAATGAGCAGTTCTTC.

The chain combines TRBV4-2 with TRBJ2-7; 7 bases fit TRBD2. Germline trimming cut 3 bases from V and 2 bases from J; bases unmatched to any gene: 7. This CDR3 has 15 residues. From germline, CDR1 is LGHNA and CDR2 YNFKEQ. CDR3 coding DNA: TGTGCCAGCAGCCAGGAGGCTAGCGGACCCTACGAGCAGTACTTC. Amino acids: CASSQEASGPYEQYF.

This clone ranks as medium-sized. This sequence joins TRBV1 and TRBJ2-5; the table names TRBD2, a call not compared with the DNA. TRBV1 is listed as a pseudogene. This CDR3 region has 15 residues. CDR3 nucleotide sequence: TGCACCAGCAGCCAAGATCGGGGTACACGGGGGACCCAGTACTTC. It yields the protein CTSSQDRGTRGTQYF.

V gene TRBV27 combines with J gene TRBJ1-5, with 8 nucleotides matching TRBD1. Losses at the gene ends were 8 bases for V and 0 bases for J; bases not matched to a gene: 9. Germline loops: CDR1 MNHEY, CDR2 SMNVEV (reference sequence). This CDR3 spans 16 amino acids. The CDR3 reads CASQLRTGISNQPQHF. The CDR3 DNA reads TGTGCCAGCCAGCTTAGGACAGGGATTAGCAATCAGCCCCAGCATTTT.

The chain recombines TRBV7-2 with TRBJ1-1; TRBD1 aligns across 9 bases. The CDR3 spans 16 residues. V gave up 4 bases and J gave up 4 bases; unmatched junction bases: 10. Per the germline V gene, CDR1 is SGHTA and CDR2 is FQGNSA. This chain's CDR3 is CASSSTGGNLGTEAFF. Written as DNA, the CDR3 is TGTGCCAGCAGCTCGACAGGGGGGAACTTAGGCACTGAAGCTTTCTTT.

This chain links TRBV2 with TRBJ1-2; unclear D gene. The length of the CDR3 is 15 residues. From germline, CDR1 is SNHLY and CDR2 FYNNEI. The V end lost 3 bases, the J end lost 4 bases, and 15 bases lay between the germline ends. In DNA form, the CDR3 reads TGTGCCAGCAGTGATTATGGTGGAGCTAGCTATGGCTACACCTTC. Protein sequence: CASSDYGGASYGYTF.

This rearrangement joins TRBV7-8 to TRBJ2-1; D may match TRBD1 or TRBD2 (5 bases each). CDR3 size: 16 residues. Germline V gene lookup returns CDR1 SGHVS and CDR2 FQNEAQ. V lost 5 bases, J lost 10 bases, and 24 bases lay in between. CDR3 loop: CASSPVPGTPLGEQFF. The DNA of the CDR3 is TGTGCCAGCAGCCCGGTCCCGGGGACCCCTCTGGGAGAGCAGTTCTTC.

This clone was observed many times. This chain connects TRBV5-6 to TRBJ2-1; D possibly corresponds to TRBD2 (6 bases). The CDR3 is made up of 11 amino acids. In germline, CDR1 is SGHDT, CDR2 YYEEEE. The V end lost 4 bases, the J end lost 8 bases, and 7 bases lay between the germline ends. CDR3 nucleotide sequence: TGTGCCAGCAGCCGGGGGTATGAGCAGTTCTTC. As protein: CASSRGYEQFF.

The chain recombines TRBV5-4 with TRBJ1-2, with 12 bases lining up with TRBD1. In germline, CDR1 is SGHNT, CDR2 YYREEE (reference sequence). The junction had 8 bases not matched to a gene; V was cut back by 4 bases and J by 7 bases. The CDR3 spans 15 residues. CDR3 residues: CASSDGGTGGGGYTF. In nucleotides, the CDR3 is TGTGCCAGCAGCGATGGGGGGACAGGGGGCGGTGGCTACACCTTC.

This chain joins TRBV7-2 and TRBJ2-7; possibly TRBD1 for D (6 bases). There are 14 residues in the CDR3. Germline values: CDR1 SGHTA, CDR2 FQGNSA. V was shortened by 1 base and J by 7 bases, with 14 bases between the two germline ends. The CDR3 coding sequence is TGTGCCAGCAGCTTAGGGTATGGGCAGGGGGAGCAGTACTTC. Protein sequence: CASSLGYGQGEQYF.

The rearrangement links TRBV30 to TRBJ2-3; TRBD2 matches 11 bases. Germline V lookup: CDR1 GTSNPN, CDR2 SVGIG (reference sequence). This CDR3 has 16 residues. Unmatched junction bases numbered 10, after V lost 3 bases and J lost 5 bases. CDR3 coding DNA: TGTGCCTGGAGCACATTTAGCGGGGGGGCCGGAGATACGCAGTATTTT. Its translation: CAWSTFSGGAGDTQYF.

The chain uses TRBV6-5 and TRBJ1-1; 7 bases agree with TRBD1. Germline CDR1 is MNHEY and CDR2 is SVGAGI. Germline trimming cut 2 bases from V and 4 bases from J; bases unmatched to any gene: 4. The CDR3 spans 14 residues. Written as DNA, the CDR3 is TGTGCCAGCAGTTACAATCAGGGGGGCACTGAAGCTTTCTTT. This translates into CASSYNQGGTEAFF.

The V and J genes are TRBV5-4 and TRBJ1-1, with D tentatively TRBD1 (6 bases). V lost 4 bases and J lost 8, with 18 bases in between. The CDR3 covers 14 residues. Germline V gene sequence: CDR1 SGHNT, CDR2 YYREEE (reference sequence). The CDR3 sequence: CASSLDRSLGEAFF. The CDR3 nucleotides read TGTGCCAGCAGCCTCGACAGGTCGTTGGGAGAAGCTTTCTTT.

This chain connects TRBV25-1 to TRBJ1-6; 7 nucleotides line up with TRBD1. Trimming at V came to 3 bases and at J to 11 bases, leaving 10 bases not matched to a gene. This CDR3 comprises 15 residues. Germline CDR1 and CDR2: MGHDK and SYGVNS. The chain's CDR3 is CASSDRQGILTPLHF. The DNA of the CDR3 is TGTGCCAGCAGTGACCGACAGGGTATTCTGACACCCCTCCACTTT.

The genes are TRBV5-1 and TRBJ2-6; D not certain. Germline V gives CDR1 SGHRS, CDR2 YFSETQ. Trimming shortened V by 4 bases and J by 5 bases, and 10 bases separated the two germline ends. The CDR3 has 14 residues. This chain's CDR3 is CASSPGSWANVLTF. The CDR3 DNA follows: TGCGCCAGCAGCCCGGGCAGCTGGGCCAACGTCCTGACTTTC.

The chain combines TRBV7-9 with TRBJ1-5, with D unresolved. This CDR3 comprises 14 residues. The V gene's germline CDR1 is SEHNR and CDR2 FQNEAQ (reference sequence). V was clipped by 2 bases and J by 0 bases, with 5 bases between them. The CDR3 DNA follows: TGTGCCAGCAGCTTAAGCCTTAGCAATCAGCCCCAGCATTTT. It yields the protein CASSLSLSNQPQHF.

Points on this clone: The junction differs from germline at one of its ends, possibly a read error. The rearrangement links TRBV5-1 to TRBJ2-2; tentatively, D is TRBD1 or TRBD2 (5 bases each). CDR1 SGHRS and CDR2 YFSETQ come from the germline V gene. CDR3 length: 16 amino acids. The CDR3 DNA reads TGCGCCAGCAGTTTGGGGGACCTCCGTAGCACCGGGGAGCTGTTTTTT. Amino acids: CASSLGDLRSTGELFF.

The chain couples TRBV15 to TRBJ1-5; D unclear. Germline CDR1 is LNHNV and CDR2 is YYDKDF (reference sequence). V dropped 0 bases and J dropped 6 bases, with 12 bases sitting between them. The CDR3 runs 15 residues. The CDR3: CATSRDLGSSQPQHF. For the CDR3, the DNA is TGTGCCACCAGCAGAGATCTAGGCAGCTCTCAGCCCCAGCATTTT.

The CDR3 DNA reads TGTGCCAGCAGTCCTCAGTCAACTCGAAACACCATATATTTT. It yields the protein CASSPQSTRNTIYF. The chain is built from TRBV2 and TRBJ1-3; no definite D call. Germline V lookup: CDR1 SNHLY, CDR2 FYNNEI. V lost 5 bases to trimming and J lost 5 bases, with 13 bases between them. CDR3 length equals 14 residues.

The rearrangement links TRBV4-3 to TRBJ2-6; 11 nucleotides align to TRBD2. The J segment lost 1 base and the V segment lost 0 bases, leaving 2 bases of the junction unmatched. The CDR3 is 18 amino acids. Germline CDR1 reads LGHNA; CDR2 reads YSLEER. CDR3 DNA sequence: TGCGCCAGCAGCCAAGAACTAGCGGGGGCGTCTGGGGCCAACGTCCTGACTTTC. It translates to CASSQELAGASGANVLTF.

The rearrangement joins TRBV6-1 to TRBJ2-6; no definite D call. Germline CDR1 MNHNS, CDR2 SASEGT. The germline V and J ends were trimmed by 2 bases and 3 bases, with 11 bases remaining between them. This CDR3 comprises 16 residues. For the CDR3, the DNA is TGTGCCAGCAGTGAACTCTGGGGATTTGGGGCCAACGTCCTGACTTTC. Translated: CASSELWGFGANVLTF.

This chain links TRBV5-6 with TRBJ1-1, with 7 bases aligning to TRBD1. The CDR3 is made up of 13 amino acids. J lost 5 bases, V lost 6 bases, and 7 bases had no gene match. Germline V gene lookup returns CDR1 SGHDT and CDR2 YYEEEE. This CDR3 reads CASTPQGGTEAFF. The CDR3 DNA is TGTGCCAGCACTCCCCAGGGGGGGACTGAAGCTTTCTTT.

The chain uses TRBV27 and TRBJ2-2, with unresolved D. CDR1 and CDR2 (germline): MNHEY, SMNVEV (reference sequence). Trimming left V 2 bases short and J 7 bases short, with 17 bases between. The CDR3 spans 16 residues. CDR3 sequence: CASSLVDPGRGGELFF. The DNA for the CDR3 is TGTGCCAGCAGTTTAGTGGACCCTGGGCGAGGCGGGGAGCTGTTTTTT.

This chain connects TRBV7-9 to TRBJ2-7; D perhaps matches TRBD1 (6 bases). Deletions cut 1 base from V and 4 bases from J, with 14 bases between. The CDR3 length is 15 residues. CDR1 and CDR2 (germline): SEHNR, FQNEAQ (reference sequence). In nucleotides, the CDR3 is TGTGCCAGCAGCTTAGGTCAGGGGTTAAGGTACGAGCAGTACTTC. Protein product: CASSLGQGLRYEQYF.

The CDR3 is CASSQGGTGSDTQYF. Here the CDR3 DNA reads TGTGCCAGCAGCCAAGGGGGGACAGGATCAGATACGCAGTATTTT. V gene TRBV4-2 combines with J gene TRBJ2-3, with 8 bases lining up with TRBD1. The CDR3 sequence is 15 residues long. The V gene's germline CDR1 is LGHNA and CDR2 YNFKEQ. V trimming: 1 base; J trimming: 4 bases; junction bases outside the gene matches: 4.

V usage is TRBV6-1 and J usage is TRBJ1-2; TRBD1 is a possible D gene (5 bases). CDR1 is MNHNS and CDR2 is SASEGT in the germline V gene. V was trimmed by 5 bases and J by 2 bases, leaving 6 bases between them. The CDR3 length is 12 residues. CDR3 nucleotide sequence: TGTGCCAGCAGTAAGGGGAACTATGGCTACACCTTC. Its translation is CASSKGNYGYTF.

This clone was seen only a few times. V is TRBV5-1 and J is TRBJ1-1, with D possibly matching TRBD1 (6 bases). The V gene lost 4 bases and the J gene lost 1 base, with 11 bases spanning the gap. CDR1 SGHRS and CDR2 YFSETQ come from the germline V gene. This CDR3 has 14 amino acids. The chain's CDR3 is CASSPQGGNTEAFF. In DNA, the CDR3 is TGCGCCAGCAGCCCACAGGGCGGGAACACTGAAGCTTTCTTT.

The chain recombines TRBV14 with TRBJ1-2, with a tentative D call TRBD1 (5 bases). The germline gives CDR1 SGHDN, CDR2 FVKESK. V was shortened by 1 base and J by 6 bases, with 9 bases between the two germline ends. This CDR3 is built from 13 residues. The CDR3 sequence: CASSQGGVNGYTF. The CDR3 coding sequence is TGTGCCAGCAGCCAAGGGGGCGTTAATGGCTACACCTTC.